This T cell receptor (beta chain) was observed in a study of blood T cell repertoires in COVID-19 (dated by TCRdb to between 2020 and 2021). Turning to the overall study: The collaborator samples originated in the United States, Italy and Spain and spanned the acute and convalescent phases of COVID-19. The prospective study material was composed of cDNA or gDNA derived from T cells, B-cell-depleted T cells, or PBMCs. Subjects who had been exposed to COVID-19, were actively infected with it, or had recovered from it provided the deeply sampled blood TCRbeta repertoires that made up the dataset. The repertoires were released in a freely available public database intended as a resource for research on the immune response to SARS-CoV-2. Samples came from the ongoing ImmuneRACE study (first 160 participants) plus 1,254 subjects from 6 global collaborators. The sample metadata nearly always contained a de-identified subject ID, COVID-19 status, age in years and sex. Where available, HLA class I and class II types were obtained from metadata supplied by the sample provider rather than from assay-based typing. The full study reports these points: How much clinical and demographic metadata was included differed by source and by participant, and the metadata was provided uncurated.

The immunoSEQ Assay, a bias-controlled multiplex PCR, was used to amplify TCRbeta CDR3 regions from genomic DNA. The original methods were these. Within the assay, amplification of reference gene primers was used to estimate how many nucleated cells each sample contained. To quantify the absolute abundance of each unique TCRbeta CDR3 rearrangement, sequence reads were collapsed and filtered. For each sample, productive Simpson clonality was calculated as the square root of Simpson's diversity index over productive rearrangements. Sourced from immuneACCESS, this table was stored by TCRdb with only in-frame sequences that have V and J called. A share of the clones is absent; for the studies checked, an unresolved V gene accounts for under half, and the remainder has no known explanation. The V and J calls and clone size were taken over from that table, and D and trimming were inferred from the DNA. This sample lists approximately 98,000 clones; around four fifths were detected once. About 4% of the sample is taken by the ten largest.

The collaborating institutions used their own protocols to collect whole blood in K2EDTA tubes. Collaborator samples were shipped for TCRbeta analysis as frozen whole blood, isolated PBMCs, or DNA extracted from either sample type. This clone was picked up a small number of times. What this receptor recognizes is not known. Base quality data are lacking; no much larger clone is found one base away. Relative to germline, V is 2 bases shorter and J is 0 bases shorter, with 7 bases between their ends. CDR1 and CDR2, per the germline V gene, are MNHNS and SASEGT. From the cysteine up to the phenylalanine, the CDR3 has a length of 14 residues. Only CDR3 DNA is held: 42 bases, read in frame from base 1.

The material sequenced was peripheral blood. The rearrangement combines TRBV6-1 with TRBJ1-2, and perhaps TRBD1 as D gene, on 5 matching bases. The origin of this receptor is a woman between 65 and 79 years old with acute or convalescent COVID-19. In nucleotides, the sequence is TGTGCCAGCAGTGAAACAGGAGCTAACTATGGCTACACCTTC. The translation is CASSETGANYGYTF.